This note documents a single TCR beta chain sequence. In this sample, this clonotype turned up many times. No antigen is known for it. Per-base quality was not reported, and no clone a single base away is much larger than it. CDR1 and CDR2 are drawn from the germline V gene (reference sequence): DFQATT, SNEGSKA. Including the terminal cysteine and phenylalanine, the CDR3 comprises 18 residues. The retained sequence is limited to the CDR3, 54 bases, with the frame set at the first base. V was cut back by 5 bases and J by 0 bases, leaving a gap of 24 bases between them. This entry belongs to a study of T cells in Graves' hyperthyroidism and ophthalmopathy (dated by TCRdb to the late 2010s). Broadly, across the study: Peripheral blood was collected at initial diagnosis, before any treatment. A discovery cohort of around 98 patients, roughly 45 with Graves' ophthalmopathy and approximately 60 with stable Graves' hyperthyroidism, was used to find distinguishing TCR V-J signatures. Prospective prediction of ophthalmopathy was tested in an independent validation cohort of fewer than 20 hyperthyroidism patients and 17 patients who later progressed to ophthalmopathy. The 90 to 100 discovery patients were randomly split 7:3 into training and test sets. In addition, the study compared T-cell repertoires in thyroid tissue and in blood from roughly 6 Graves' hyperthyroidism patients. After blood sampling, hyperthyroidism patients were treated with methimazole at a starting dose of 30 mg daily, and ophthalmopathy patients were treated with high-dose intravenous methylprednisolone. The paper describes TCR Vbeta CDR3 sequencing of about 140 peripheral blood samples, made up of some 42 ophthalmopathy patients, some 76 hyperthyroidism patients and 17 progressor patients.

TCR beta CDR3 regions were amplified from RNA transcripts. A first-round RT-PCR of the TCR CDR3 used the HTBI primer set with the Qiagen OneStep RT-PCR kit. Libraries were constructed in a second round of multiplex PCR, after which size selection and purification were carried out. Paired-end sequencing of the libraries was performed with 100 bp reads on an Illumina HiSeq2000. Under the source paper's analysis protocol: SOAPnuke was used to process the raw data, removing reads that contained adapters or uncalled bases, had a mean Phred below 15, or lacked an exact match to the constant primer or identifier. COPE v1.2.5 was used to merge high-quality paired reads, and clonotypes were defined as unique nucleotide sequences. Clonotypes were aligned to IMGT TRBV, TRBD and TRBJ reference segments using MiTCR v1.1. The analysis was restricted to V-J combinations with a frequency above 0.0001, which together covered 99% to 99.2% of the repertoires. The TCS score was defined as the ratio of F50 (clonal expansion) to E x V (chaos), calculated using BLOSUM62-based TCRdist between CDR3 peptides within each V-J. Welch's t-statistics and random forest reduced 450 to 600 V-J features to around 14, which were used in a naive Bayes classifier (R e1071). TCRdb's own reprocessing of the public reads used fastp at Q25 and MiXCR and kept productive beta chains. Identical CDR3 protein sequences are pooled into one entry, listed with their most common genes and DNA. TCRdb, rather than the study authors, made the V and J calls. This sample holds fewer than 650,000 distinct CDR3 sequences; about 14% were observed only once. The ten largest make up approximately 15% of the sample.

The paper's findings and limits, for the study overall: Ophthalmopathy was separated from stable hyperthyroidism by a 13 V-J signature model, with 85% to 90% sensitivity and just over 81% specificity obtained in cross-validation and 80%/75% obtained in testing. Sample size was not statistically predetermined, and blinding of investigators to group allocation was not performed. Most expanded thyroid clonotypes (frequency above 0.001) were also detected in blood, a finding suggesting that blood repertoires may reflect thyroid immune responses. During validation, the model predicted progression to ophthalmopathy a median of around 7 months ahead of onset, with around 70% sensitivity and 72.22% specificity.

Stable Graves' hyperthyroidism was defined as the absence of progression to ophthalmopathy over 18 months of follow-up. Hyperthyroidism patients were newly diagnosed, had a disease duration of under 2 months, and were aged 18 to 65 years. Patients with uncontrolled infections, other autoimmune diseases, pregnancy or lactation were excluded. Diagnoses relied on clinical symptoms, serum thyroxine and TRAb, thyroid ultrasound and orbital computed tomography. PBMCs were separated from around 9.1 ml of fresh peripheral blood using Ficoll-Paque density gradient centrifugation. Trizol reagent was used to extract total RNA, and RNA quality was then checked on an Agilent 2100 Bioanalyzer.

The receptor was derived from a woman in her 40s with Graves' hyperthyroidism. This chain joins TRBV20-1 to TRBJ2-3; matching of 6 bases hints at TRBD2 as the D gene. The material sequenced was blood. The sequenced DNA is TGCAGTGCTTACCCAACCGGGGGAGCGGAGTCTAGCACAGATACGCAGTATTTT. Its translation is CSAYPTGGAESSTDTQYF.